The present TCR beta chain was sequenced within a study of T-cell memory formation after mild COVID-19. Study-wide context: Among the donors, TCR clusters were largely specific to each donor. Broader study findings: Whether day 37 second-wave clones are SARS-CoV-2-specific was not confirmed. Clones that contracted from day 15 to 85 had balanced CD4/CD8; later expanders were CD4+ biased. The finding that pre-infection memory included some responding clones suggested that cross-reactive memory joined.

TCRdb reprocessed the 5' RACE reads via MiXCR and lists one record per CDR3 protein. The table includes 160,000 or so distinct CDR3 sequences, 31% detected once. On this clonotype itself: The antigen is not known.

Sequenced sample: PBMCs or a T cell subset sorted from them (not recorded which). The origin of this receptor is an adult woman who had mild COVID-19 (a few samples of this study predate the infection). Cell type and time point are not known.

CDR3 DNA sequence: TGCAGTGCTACCTTGGGCTGGTATGGCTACACCTTC. Translating it yields CSATLGWYGYTF. This chain connects TRBV20-1 to TRBJ1-2, with D unresolved. Germline values: CDR1 DFQATT, CDR2 SNEGSKA (reference sequence). The CDR3 loop spans 12 amino acids. V was clipped by 4 bases and J by 5 bases, with 11 bases between them.